This TCR beta chain was recovered during a study of Graves' ophthalmopathy and Graves' hyperthyroidism. Study in general: The term stable hyperthyroidism indicated an absence of ophthalmopathy within 18 months of follow-up.

V was clipped by 5 bases and J by 7 bases, with 12 bases between them. This CDR3 has 14 amino acids. The germline V gene encodes CDR1 SGHAT and CDR2 FQNNGV. TCR beta CDR3 amplification used RNA transcripts. Second-round multiplex PCR came after a first-round RT-PCR that employed HTBI primers. TCRdb re-called the multiplex PCR reads with MiXCR, one entry per CDR3 protein. Of 580,000 or so distinct CDR3 sequences in the sample, under 40% were seen once. Among the exclusions were patients with other autoimmune diseases, uncontrolled infections, pregnancy or lactation. Whole-study results and caveats: In blood appeared most of the expanded thyroid clonotypes whose frequency exceeded 0.001. Ophthalmopathy progression predictions by the model showed 72.22% specificity and about 71% sensitivity.

This clonotype was observed many times. The antigen remains undetermined. The rearrangement uses TRBV11-2 and TRBJ1-6; D remains ambiguous. The specimen was peripheral blood or thyroid tissue (not recorded which). This sequence was found in an adult man with Graves' hyperthyroidism. The CDR3 region has the DNA TGTGCCAGCAGCCGCCCCCCTAGCAATTCACCCCTCCACTTT. This gives the protein CASSRPPSNSPLHF.